This TCR beta chain was found in a study of shared clonotypes between healthy human individuals. Data came from immunoSEQ multiplex PCR; TCRdb stores just in-frame clones and leaves some out. Of 2 million to 3 million clones listed, 80% to 95% are singletons. The junction had 14 bases not matched to a gene; V was cut back by 4 bases and J by 6 bases. This CDR3 is built from 17 residues. The germline gives CDR1 SGHVS, CDR2 FNYEAQ. Sequencing was carried out using naive CD4+ T cells from PBMCs. Stated subset: CD45RA+ positively selected. This sequence joins TRBV7-6 and TRBJ1-4; 7 bases fit TRBD1. This receptor was obtained from a man between 18 and 35 years old in good health. Some clones in this sample may be carry-over from other donors' samples. The CDR3 loop is CASSSIRAQGRDEKLFF. The DNA of the CDR3 is TGTGCCAGCAGCTCCATCCGAGCACAGGGGCGGGATGAAAAACTGTTTTTT.